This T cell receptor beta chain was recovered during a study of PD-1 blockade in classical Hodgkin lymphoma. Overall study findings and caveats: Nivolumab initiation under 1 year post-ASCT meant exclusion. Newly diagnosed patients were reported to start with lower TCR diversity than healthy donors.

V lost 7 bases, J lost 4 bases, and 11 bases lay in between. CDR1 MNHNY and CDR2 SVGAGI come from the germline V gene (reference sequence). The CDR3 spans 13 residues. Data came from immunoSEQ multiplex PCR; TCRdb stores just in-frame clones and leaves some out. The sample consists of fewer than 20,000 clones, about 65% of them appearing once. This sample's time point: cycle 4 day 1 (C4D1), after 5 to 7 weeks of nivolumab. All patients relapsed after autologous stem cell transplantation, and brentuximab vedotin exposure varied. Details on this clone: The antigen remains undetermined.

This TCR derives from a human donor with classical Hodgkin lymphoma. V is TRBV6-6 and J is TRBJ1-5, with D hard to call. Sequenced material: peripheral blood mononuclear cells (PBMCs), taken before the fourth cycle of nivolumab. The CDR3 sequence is CASTHDGNQPQHF. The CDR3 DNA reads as TGTGCCAGCACCCACGACGGGAATCAGCCCCAGCATTTT.